Shown below are 13 T cell receptor beta chains from a single sample sequenced in a study of Graves' ophthalmopathy and Graves' hyperthyroidism. Investigators amplified TCR beta CDR3 regions from RNA transcripts. The authors performed first-round RT-PCR with HTBI primers and then a second-round multiplex PCR. One entry per CDR3 protein, called by TCRdb with MiXCR from the multiplex PCR reads. The table includes almost 750,000 distinct CDR3 sequences, approximately 40% detected once. The sequencing input was peripheral blood. These receptors were collected from an adult man with Graves' ophthalmopathy.

The chain employs TRBV15 and TRBJ2-6, with 7 bases that match TRBD2. CDR1 and CDR2 from the germline V gene are LNHNV and YYDKDF (reference sequence). The CDR3 covers 14 residues. The ends lost 6 bases at V and 4 bases at J; junction bases unmatched: 3. CDR3 amino acids: CATSGGDGANVLTF. As DNA, the CDR3 is TGTGCCACCAGTGGGGGGGACGGGGCCAACGTCCTGACTTTC.

This clonotype was counted between two and nine times. The chain has TRBV10-3 and TRBJ2-2; D remains unclear. There are 16 residues in the CDR3. The germline V and J ends were trimmed by 6 bases and 0 bases, with 14 bases remaining between them. Germline V gene data show CDR1 as ENHRY and CDR2 as SYGVKD. As DNA, the CDR3 is TGTGCCATCAGCCACACGGCGTCCGCGAACACCGGGGAGCTGTTTTTT. This gives the protein CAISHTASANTGELFF.

V is TRBV4-1 and J is TRBJ1-1; 8 positions match TRBD1. The CDR3 consists of 15 residues. Trimming removed 4 bases from V and 6 bases from J; junction bases left unmatched: 10. The germline CDR1 and CDR2 sequences are MGHRA and YSYEKL. The CDR3 DNA reads TGCGCCAGCAGCCTAACGGACAGGGCTAGGTCTGAAGCTTTCTTT. It is translated as CASSLTDRARSEAFF.

This clonotype was seen ten or more times. The rearrangement links TRBV9 to TRBJ1-6; TRBD1 might be the D (6 bases). V was cut by 5 bases and J by 4 bases, with 10 bases left in between. The germline gives CDR1 SGDLS, CDR2 YYNGEE. The CDR3 has 14 amino acids. CDR3 region: CASSMDRYNSPLHF. The CDR3 DNA follows: TGTGCCAGCAGTATGGACAGATATAATTCACCCCTCCACTTT.

The rearrangement joins TRBV14 to TRBJ2-7; TRBD1 is a possible D gene (6 bases). The CDR3 loop spans 14 amino acids. Germline V lookup: CDR1 SGHDN, CDR2 FVKESK. V lost 1 base and J lost 3, with 10 bases in between. CDR3 protein: CASSQGTGHYEQYF. The CDR3 DNA reads TGTGCCAGCAGCCAAGGCACAGGGCACTACGAGCAGTACTTC.

CDR3 DNA sequence: TGTGCCAGCAGTCTTGGACAGGGTGGTTCTGGTGGCTACACCTTC. It translates to CASSLGQGGSGGYTF. V usage is TRBV6-6 and J usage is TRBJ1-2; 8 bases match TRBD1. The CDR3 runs 15 residues. Trimming at V came to 5 bases and at J to 7 bases, leaving 12 bases not matched to a gene. Germline V gene data show CDR1 as MNHNY and CDR2 as SVGAGI (reference sequence).

This clonotype was recorded only once. One junction end does not reproduce the germline sequence, and a read error may be involved. This chain joins TRBV25-1 and TRBJ2-2; a weak D match, TRBD2 (5 bases). Germline V gene lookup returns CDR1 MGHDK and CDR2 SYGVNS. The CDR3 length is 14 residues. CDR3 in DNA: TGTGCCAGTTTATCTAAGTCGAACACCGGGGAGCTGGTTTTT. This codes for CASLSKSNTGELVF.

The chain recombines TRBV29-1 with TRBJ1-2; TRBD1 might be the D (5 bases). Germline values: CDR1 SQVTM, CDR2 ANQGSEA. The CDR3 is 14 residues long. V was shortened by 3 bases and J by 4 bases, with 15 bases between the two germline ends. CDR3 in amino acids: CSVDGVRESYGYTF. The DNA of the CDR3 is TGCAGCGTTGACGGAGTCAGGGAGAGCTATGGCTACACCTTC.

The chain couples TRBV15 to TRBJ1-5, with a possible D match to TRBD1 (5 bases). CDR1 LNHNV and CDR2 YYDKDF come from the germline V gene (reference sequence). The CDR3 extends over 11 amino acids. V was shortened by 1 base and J by 14 bases, with 9 bases between the two germline ends. The CDR3 region is CATSRVGGEHF. The CDR3 DNA follows: TGTGCCACCAGCAGAGTGGGGGGAGAGCATTTT.

This rearrangement joins TRBV7-8 to TRBJ1-5; possibly TRBD1 for D (5 bases). CDR3 size: 14 residues. CDR1 SGHVS and CDR2 FQNEAQ come from the germline V gene. With 6 bases removed from V and 1 base from J, the gap between germline ends came to 10 bases. The CDR3 DNA sequence: TGTGCCAGCAGGCCTGGGGGAAGCAATCAGCCCCAGCATTTT. The encoded protein is CASRPGGSNQPQHF.

This chain links TRBV28 with TRBJ2-7; 9 bases line up with TRBD1. CDR3 length: 15 amino acids. From germline, CDR1 is MDHEN and CDR2 SYDVKM. The V gene end was trimmed by 6 bases and the J gene end by 2 bases; junction bases not matched to a gene: 8. CDR3 amino acids: CASRGAGTGPYEQYF. CDR3 nucleotide sequence: TGTGCCAGCAGAGGAGCCGGGACAGGGCCCTACGAGCAGTACTTC.

This clonotype was detected only a few times. V usage is TRBV7-2 and J usage is TRBJ1-5; D not resolved. The ends were cut back, 1 base at V and 6 bases at J, with 10 bases in the middle. Germline CDR1 and CDR2: SGHTA and FQGNSA. The CDR3 length is 14 residues. DNA of the CDR3: TGTGCCAGCAGCTTAGTTCGGGAGAGTCAGCCCCAGCATTTT. It encodes CASSLVRESQPQHF.

This clonotype was counted between two and nine times. The chain carries TRBV19 and TRBJ2-5; D is unresolved. Germline V CDR1 and CDR2: LNHDA, SQIVND (reference sequence). Between the trimmed V and J ends, which lost 5 bases and 5 bases, there was a span of 12 bases. CDR3 length: 13 amino acids. The CDR3 reads CASSQGLRETQYF. The CDR3 DNA is TGTGCCAGTAGTCAAGGGTTGCGGGAGACCCAGTACTTC.